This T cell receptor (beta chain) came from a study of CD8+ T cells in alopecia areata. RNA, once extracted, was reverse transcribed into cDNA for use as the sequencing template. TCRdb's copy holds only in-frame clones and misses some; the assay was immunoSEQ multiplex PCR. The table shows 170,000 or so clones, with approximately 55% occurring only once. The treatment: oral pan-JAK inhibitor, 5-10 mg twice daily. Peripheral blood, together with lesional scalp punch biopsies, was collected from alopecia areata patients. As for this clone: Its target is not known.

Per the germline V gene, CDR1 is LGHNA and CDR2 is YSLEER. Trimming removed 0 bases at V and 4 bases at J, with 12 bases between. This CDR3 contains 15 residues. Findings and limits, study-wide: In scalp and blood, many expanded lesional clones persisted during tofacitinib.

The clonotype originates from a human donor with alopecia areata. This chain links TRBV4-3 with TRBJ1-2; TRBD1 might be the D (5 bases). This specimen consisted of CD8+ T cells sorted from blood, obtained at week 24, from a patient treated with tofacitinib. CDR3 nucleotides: TGCGCCAGCAGCCAAGACGGAGCAGGGAGCTATGGCTACACCTTC. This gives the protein CASSQDGAGSYGYTF.